This TCR beta chain stems from a study of T cell responses to AZD1222 COVID-19 vaccine. General study results and limits: Mapped onto spike, vaccine-associated CD4 TCRs spanned it and were dominant at 160-218 and 743-854. Spike-specific TCR depth and breadth grew after two AZD1222 doses.

Repertoires were generated with immunoSEQ multiplex PCR, while TCRdb's copy carries only in-frame clones and drops some. The data hold tens of thousands of clones, with roughly 80% observed a single time. Concerning this clone: Its antigen remains unidentified.

Trimming took off 6 bases at V and 9 bases at J, with 9 bases between the two ends. Germline-derived CDR1 and CDR2 are DFQATT and SNEGSKA (reference sequence). The CDR3 is made up of 10 amino acids. This material consisted of peripheral blood, taken 28 days after the second AZD1222 dose. This sequence was found in an adult who received the AZD1222 COVID-19 vaccine. The chain combines TRBV20-1 with TRBJ2-1; D is ambiguous. In DNA, the CDR3 is TGCAGTGCGAGGAATGTTGAGCAGTTCTTC. This encodes CSARNVEQFF.